These 17 T cell receptor beta chains originate from one sample sequenced in a study of blood T cells in healthy people across ages. Then a second PCR, running roughly 6 to 11 cycles, was carried out with a sample-barcoded 5' primer and a J-beta primer mix. TCRdb re-called the 5' RACE reads with MiXCR, one entry per CDR3 protein. The table records approximately 600,000 distinct CDR3 sequences, 58% of them present only once. Material for sequencing was blood. These receptor sequences come from a man aged 55 to 69 in good health.

The chain has TRBV6-5 and TRBJ1-6, with TRBD1 matching 9 bases. Losses at the gene ends were 6 bases for V and 7 bases for J; bases not matched to a gene: 10. This CDR3 has 16 residues. CDR1 is MNHEY and CDR2 is SVGAGI in the germline V gene. The CDR3 loop reads CASSRSPGTGNSPLHF. The CDR3 DNA sequence: TGTGCCAGCAGCCGATCCCCCGGGACAGGGAATTCACCCCTCCACTTT.

This clonotype was seen only a few times. V usage is TRBV7-9 and J usage is TRBJ2-5; the D is unclear. Germline loops: CDR1 SEHNR, CDR2 FQNEAQ (reference sequence). This CDR3 is 15 amino acids long. V dropped 0 bases and J dropped 2 bases, with 10 bases sitting between them. The CDR3, as DNA: TGTGCCAGCAGCTTAGCGCAGGCTCTTCAAGAGACCCAGTACTTC. This codes for CASSLAQALQETQYF.

The rearrangement links TRBV7-2 to TRBJ2-2; D might be TRBD1 (5 bases). Deletions cut 5 bases from V and 1 base from J, with 17 bases between. CDR1 is SGHTA, CDR2 FQGNSA, per germline. CDR3 length: 17 residues. CDR3 protein: CASSPRRGVWNTGELFF. The CDR3 coding sequence is TGTGCCAGCAGCCCTCGAAGGGGCGTGTGGAACACCGGGGAGCTGTTTTTT.

The rearrangement uses TRBV20-1 and TRBJ2-1, with a possible D match to TRBD1 (6 bases). With 6 bases removed from V and 0 bases from J, the gap between germline ends came to 15 bases. This CDR3 has 15 residues. The germline V gene encodes CDR1 DFQATT and CDR2 SNEGSKA (reference sequence). CDR3 amino acids: CSAPGQTLSYNEQFF. DNA of the CDR3: TGCAGTGCGCCCGGACAGACCCTCTCCTACAATGAGCAGTTCTTC.

CDR3 DNA: TGTGCCAGCGGAACAGGGGGCCATGAGCAGTTCTTC. Translation gives CASGTGGHEQFF. This chain uses TRBV3-1 with TRBJ2-1; 9 bases fit TRBD1. From germline, CDR1 is LGHDT and CDR2 YNNKEL (reference sequence). The CDR3 is 12 residues long. Trimming cost V 8 bases and J 8 bases; bases outside gene matches: 4.

The rearrangement links TRBV7-2 to TRBJ2-3; no clear D gene. Trimming stripped 2 bases from V and 6 bases from J, with 9 bases between. There are 13 residues in the CDR3. The germline V gene encodes CDR1 SGHTA and CDR2 FQGNSA. This CDR3 is CASSLSALDTQYF. Here the CDR3 DNA reads TGTGCCAGCAGCTTAAGTGCCCTCGATACGCAGTATTTT.

The gene calls are TRBV29-1 and TRBJ2-7; TRBD1 might be the D (6 bases). The germline V gene encodes CDR1 SQVTM and CDR2 ANQGSEA. The CDR3 loop spans 13 amino acids. The V end was cut by 4 bases, the J end by 6 bases, with 16 bases between. CDR3 DNA: TGCAGCGTTGGGGCCGACACAGGGATCGAGCAGTACTTC. The encoded protein is CSVGADTGIEQYF.

There are a few counts of this clonotype. The rearrangement uses TRBV4-1 and TRBJ1-2; 9 nucleotides match TRBD1. CDR3 length equals 18 residues. Germline assignment: CDR1 MGHRA and CDR2 YSYEKL. The J segment lost 4 bases and the V segment lost 0 bases, leaving 12 bases of the junction unmatched. CDR3 sequence reads: CASSQDGGTGLGFYGYTF. The CDR3 DNA follows: TGCGCCAGCAGCCAAGATGGCGGGACAGGGCTGGGTTTCTATGGCTACACCTTC.

The rearrangement joins TRBV5-1 to TRBJ2-7, with 7 bases that match TRBD1. Trimming took 0 bases from V and 2 from J; bases not matched to a gene: 8. Looked up from germline, CDR1 is SGHRS and CDR2 is YFSETQ. CDR3 size: 16 residues. The CDR3 region is CASSLAPRDRTYEQYF. Here the CDR3 DNA reads TGCGCCAGCAGCTTGGCACCCCGGGACAGAACCTACGAGCAGTACTTC.

V usage is TRBV24-1 and J usage is TRBJ1-5; 9 bases are a match to TRBD1. Germline V gives CDR1 KGHDR, CDR2 SFDVKD. V lost 2 bases and J lost 5; bases outside the gene matches: 3. The CDR3 loop spans 15 amino acids. In DNA form, the CDR3 reads TGTGCCACCAGTGATTCGACAGGGGGTCATCAGCCCCAGCATTTT. Protein sequence: CATSDSTGGHQPQHF.

The chain couples TRBV28 to TRBJ2-2; no definite D call. CDR1 is MDHEN and CDR2 is SYDVKM in the germline V gene. Between the trimmed V and J ends, which lost 4 bases and 9 bases, there was a span of 15 bases. The CDR3 is 14 amino acids. The CDR3 region is CASSSRTLEWELFF. The CDR3 DNA sequence: TGTGCCAGCAGTTCCCGGACGCTCGAATGGGAGCTGTTTTTT.

This clonotype was seen just once. The genes are TRBV14 and TRBJ1-4; D not resolved. V was cut by 3 bases and J by 8 bases, with 13 bases left in between. The CDR3 has 14 amino acids. CDR1 and CDR2 (germline): SGHDN, FVKESK. The CDR3 DNA reads TGTGCCAGCAGCCAGCGGACGGGAAGGGAAAAACTGTTTTTT. Translation gives CASSQRTGREKLFF.

This clonotype was recorded a few times. J is TRBJ2-7 and V is TRBV6-1; D assignment may be TRBD1 or TRBD2 (6 bases each). CDR1 is MNHNS, CDR2 SASEGT, per germline. CDR3 length: 14 residues. Trimming pared 3 bases from V and 2 bases from J, leaving 11 bases between. The CDR3 nucleotides read TGTGCCAGCAGTGACGCGGGACAAACCTACGAGCAGTACTTC. The encoded protein is CASSDAGQTYEQYF.

As to this clonotype: Germline and junction disagree at one end, which may indicate a read error. The chain is built from TRBV6-5 and TRBJ2-1; D remains ambiguous. CDR3 size: 14 residues. Germline CDR1 is MNHEY and CDR2 is SVGAGI. As DNA, the CDR3 is TGTGCCAGCAGTACTACCCCCTCCTACAATGAGCAGTTATTC. It encodes CASSTTPSYNEQLF.

This clonotype was counted only a few times. This chain connects TRBV6-1 to TRBJ2-4; D might be TRBD1 (6 bases). This CDR3 is 14 amino acids long. Germline CDR1 and CDR2: MNHNS and SASEGT. The V gene lost 8 bases and the J gene lost 0 bases, with 11 bases spanning the gap. CDR3 sequence: CASGEGVAKNIQYF. For the CDR3, the DNA is TGTGCCAGCGGAGAGGGGGTAGCCAAAAACATTCAGTACTTC.

The chain carries TRBV20-1 and TRBJ1-1; 11 bases fit TRBD1. CDR3 length equals 14 residues. J was trimmed by 5 bases and V by 4 bases; bases with no gene match: 6. Germline loops: CDR1 DFQATT, CDR2 SNEGSKA (reference sequence). CDR3 in amino acids: CSAIPGTGGTEAFF. The CDR3 DNA sequence: TGCAGTGCTATCCCCGGGACAGGGGGAACTGAAGCTTTCTTT.

This chain connects TRBV7-9 to TRBJ2-1; D ambiguous. Between the trimmed V and J ends, which lost 2 bases and 4 bases, there was a span of 9 bases. Per the germline V gene, CDR1 is SEHNR and CDR2 is FQNEAQ (reference sequence). The CDR3 sequence is 14 residues long. The CDR3 loop reads CASSLRPPYNEQFF. CDR3 coding DNA: TGTGCCAGCAGCTTACGCCCGCCTTACAATGAGCAGTTCTTC.